This T cell receptor (beta chain) was sequenced during a study of T cell responses to AZD1222 COVID-19 vaccine. Findings of the study overall: Females outnumbered males among donors, who were mostly white British; clonal diversity was possibly underestimated.

The CDR3 sequence is 15 residues long. CDR1 and CDR2 from the germline V gene are LNHDA and SQIVND (reference sequence). The V gene end was trimmed by 3 bases and the J gene end by 6 bases; junction bases not matched to a gene: 8. Assay: immunoSEQ multiplex PCR; the TCRdb copy retains only in-frame clones and omits some. The table lists around 100,000 clones, roughly nine tenths of them singletons. As concerns this clone: The antigen is unknown.

The rearrangement uses TRBV19 and TRBJ2-7; 10 positions match TRBD1. This receptor was taken from an adult in good health. Sequencing used peripheral blood, obtained on day 0 of AZD1222 vaccination. CDR3 residues: CASSMGGTGVSEQYF. The CDR3 bases are TGTGCCAGTAGTATGGGAGGGACAGGGGTCAGCGAGCAGTACTTC. The whole variable domain, filled in from reference TRBV19 and TRBJ2-7, reads DGGITQSPKYLFRKEGQNVTLSCEQNLNHDAMYWYRQDPGQGLRLIYYSQIVNDFQKGDIAEGYSVSREKKESFPLTVTSAQKNPTAFYLCASSMGGTGVSEQYFGPGTRLTVT.